What follows are 7 T cell receptor beta chains derived from one specimen sequenced in a study of neurological immune-mediated disorders. One entry per CDR3 protein results from TCRdb running MiXCR on the 5' RACE reads. This repertoire shows about 71,000 distinct CDR3 sequences, 3% to 3.5% found once; its top ten account for over 3.5%. The sample consisted of PBMCs. The receptors were sampled from a middle-aged man with multiple sclerosis.

This clonotype was seen repeatedly, ten times or more. V and J are TRBV12-3 or TRBV12-4 and TRBJ2-1, with 8 bases lining up with TRBD2. V trimming: 6 bases; J trimming: 0 bases; junction bases outside the gene matches: 16. The CDR3 sequence is 19 residues long. The CDR3 here is CASSLLADFFSSSYNEQFF. The CDR3 coding sequence is TGTGCCAGCAGCCTACTAGCGGACTTTTTTTCTTCCTCCTACAATGAGCAGTTCTTC.

This clonotype was found many times. This chain joins TRBV9 and TRBJ2-7; 7 bases fit TRBD1. Germline CDR1 reads SGDLS; CDR2 reads YYNGEE. This CDR3 has 13 amino acids. Trimming took 5 bases from V and 5 from J; bases not matched to a gene: 7. The CDR3: CASRGPTGNEQYF. The CDR3 region has the DNA TGTGCCAGCAGGGGACCGACAGGGAACGAGCAGTACTTC.

In its sample, this clonotype was seen many times. The chain has TRBV15 and TRBJ1-6; tentatively, D is TRBD1 (6 bases). CDR3 length: 14 amino acids. Trimming cost V 2 bases and J 7 bases, with 9 bases left between them. Per the germline V gene, CDR1 is LNHNV and CDR2 is YYDKDF (reference sequence). Here the CDR3 reads CATSRKGGNSPLHF. The CDR3 DNA reads TGTGCCACCAGCAGAAAGGGGGGAAATTCACCCCTCCACTTT.

At least ten counts were recorded for this clonotype. The CDR3 loop is CASSHQVTQETQYF. The CDR3, as DNA: TGTGCCAGCAGCCATCAGGTCACCCAAGAGACCCAGTACTTC. The chain is built from TRBV5-6 and TRBJ2-5; no firm D call. This CDR3 is built from 14 residues. The ends were cut back, 4 bases at V and 1 base at J, with 11 bases in the middle. Germline assignment: CDR1 SGHDT and CDR2 YYEEEE.

This clonotype was detected many times. This chain connects TRBV20-1 to TRBJ2-2, with TRBD2 matching 10 bases. V shed 1 base, J shed 6 bases, and the junction held 5 bases outside the gene matches. Per germline, CDR1 DFQATT and CDR2 SNEGSKA (reference sequence). This CDR3 has 15 amino acids. The CDR3 reads CSARVSGRRSGELFF. CDR3 bases: TGCAGTGCTAGAGTTAGCGGGAGGCGTTCCGGGGAGCTGTTTTTT.

This clonotype was picked up many times. The chain joins TRBV7-2 to TRBJ2-1, with unresolved D. There are 12 residues in the CDR3. Germline values: CDR1 SGHTA, CDR2 FQGNSA. V was trimmed by 5 bases and J by 4 bases, leaving 6 bases between them. CDR3 sequence: CASSPVYNEQFF. In DNA, the CDR3 is TGTGCCAGCAGCCCGGTGTACAATGAGCAGTTCTTC. Based on the CDR3 plus reference TRBV7-2 and TRBJ2-1, the full variable domain is GAGVSQSPSNKVTEKGKDVELRCDPISGHTALYWYRQSLGQGLEFLIYFQGNSAPDKSGLPSDRFSAERTGGSVSTLTIQRTQQEDSAVYLCASSPVYNEQFFGPGTRLTVL.

This clonotype was observed at least ten times. J is TRBJ1-1 and V is TRBV12-3 or TRBV12-4, with TRBD1 matching 7 bases. The CDR3 runs 15 residues. With 0 bases clipped from V and 7 bases from J, the junction kept 8 bases outside the gene matches. CDR3 nucleotides: TGTGCCAGCAGTTTAGCCTCGACAGGGCCCCATGAAGCTTTCTTT. Protein product: CASSLASTGPHEAFF.